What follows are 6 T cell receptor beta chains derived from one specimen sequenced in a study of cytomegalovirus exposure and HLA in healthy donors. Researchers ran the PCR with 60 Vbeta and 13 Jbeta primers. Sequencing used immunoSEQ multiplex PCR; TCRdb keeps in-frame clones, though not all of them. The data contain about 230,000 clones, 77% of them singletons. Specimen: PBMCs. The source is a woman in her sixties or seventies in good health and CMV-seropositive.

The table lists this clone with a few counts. The CDR3 DNA is TGTGCCAGTAGTATAGTCCAGGGGTCTGGCTACACCTTC. It codes for CASSIVQGSGYTF. The rearrangement joins TRBV19 to TRBJ1-2; a weak D match, TRBD1 (6 bases). In germline, CDR1 is LNHDA, CDR2 SQIVND (reference sequence). The CDR3 has 13 residues. V was clipped by 1 base and J by 7 bases, with 10 bases between them. The full variable domain, completed using reference TRBV19 and TRBJ1-2, is DGGITQSPKYLFRKEGQNVTLSCEQNLNHDAMYWYRQDPGQGLRLIYYSQIVNDFQKGDIAEGYSVSREKKESFPLTVTSAQKNPTAFYLCASSIVQGSGYTFGSGTRLTVV.

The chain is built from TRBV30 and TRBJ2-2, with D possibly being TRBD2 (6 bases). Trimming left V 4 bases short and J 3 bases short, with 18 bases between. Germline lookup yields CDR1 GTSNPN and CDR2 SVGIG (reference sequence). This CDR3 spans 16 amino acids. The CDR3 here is CAWTRYAGFDTGELFF. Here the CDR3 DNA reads TGTGCCTGGACCCGTTACGCGGGGTTCGACACCGGGGAGCTGTTTTTT.

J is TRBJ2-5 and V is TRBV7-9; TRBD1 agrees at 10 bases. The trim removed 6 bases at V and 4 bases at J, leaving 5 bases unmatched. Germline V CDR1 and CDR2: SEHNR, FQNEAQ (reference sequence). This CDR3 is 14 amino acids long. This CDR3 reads CASSFGQGGETQYF. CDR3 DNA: TGTGCCAGCAGTTTCGGACAGGGGGGAGAGACCCAGTACTTC. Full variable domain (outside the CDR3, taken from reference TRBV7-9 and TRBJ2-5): DTGVSQNPRHKITKRGQNVTFRCDPISEHNRLYWYRQTLGQGPEFLTYFQNEAQLEKSRLLSDRFSAERPKGSFSTLEIQRTEQGDSAMYLCASSFGQGGETQYFGPGTRLLVL.

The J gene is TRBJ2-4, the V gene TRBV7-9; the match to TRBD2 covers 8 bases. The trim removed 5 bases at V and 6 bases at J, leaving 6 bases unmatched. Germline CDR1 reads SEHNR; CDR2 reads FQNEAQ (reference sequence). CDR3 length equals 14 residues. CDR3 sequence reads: CASSPQAGGNIQYF. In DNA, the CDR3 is TGTGCCAGCAGCCCCCAGGCGGGGGGAAACATTCAGTACTTC.

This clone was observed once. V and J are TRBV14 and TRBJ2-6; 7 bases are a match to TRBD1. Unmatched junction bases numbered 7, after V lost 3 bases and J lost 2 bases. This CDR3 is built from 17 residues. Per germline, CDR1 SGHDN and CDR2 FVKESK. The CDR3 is CASSHHRGSAGANVLTF. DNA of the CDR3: TGTGCCAGCAGCCACCACAGGGGATCAGCTGGGGCCAACGTCCTGACTTTC.

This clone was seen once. CDR3 nucleotides: TGTGCCATCAGTTACCCGGGACAGACTATCTATGGCTACACCTTC. Its protein is CAISYPGQTIYGYTF. The genes are TRBV10-3 and TRBJ1-2; 7 bases match TRBD1. V lost 5 bases to trimming and J lost 4 bases; unmatched junction nucleotides: 10. From germline, CDR1 is ENHRY and CDR2 SYGVKD. The CDR3 sequence is 15 residues long.